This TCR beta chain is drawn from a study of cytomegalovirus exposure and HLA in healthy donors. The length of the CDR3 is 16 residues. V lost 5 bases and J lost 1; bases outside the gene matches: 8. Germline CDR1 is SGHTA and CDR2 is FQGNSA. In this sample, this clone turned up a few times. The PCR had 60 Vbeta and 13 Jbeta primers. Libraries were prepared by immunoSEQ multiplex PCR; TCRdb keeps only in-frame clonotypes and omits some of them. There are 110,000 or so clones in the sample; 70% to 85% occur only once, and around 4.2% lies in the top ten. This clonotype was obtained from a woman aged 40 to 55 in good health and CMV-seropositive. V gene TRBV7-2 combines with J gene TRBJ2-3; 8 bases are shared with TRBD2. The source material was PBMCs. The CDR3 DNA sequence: TGTGCCAGCAGCGGCCAGCGGCGGGGGGGCACAGATACGCAGTATTTT. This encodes CASSGQRRGGTDTQYF.